These 20 T cell receptor beta chains came from one sample sequenced in a study of blood T cell repertoires in COVID-19. The assay was immunoSEQ multiplex PCR, and TCRdb's table has in-frame clones only and misses some. The sample consists of 60,000 to 70,000 clones, roughly 88% of them appearing once. The specimen sequenced was peripheral blood. Receptors originate from a woman older than 75 with active COVID-19.

This chain uses TRBV5-5 with TRBJ1-2; TRBD1 matches at 8 bases. The length of the CDR3 is 15 residues. With V trimmed by 4 bases and J by 4 bases, 9 bases remained unmatched. Germline values: CDR1 SGHKS, CDR2 YYEKEE (reference sequence). The CDR3, as DNA: TGTGCCAGCAGCCTACAGGGGGATTTATCCTATGGCTACACCTTC. It is translated as CASSLQGDLSYGYTF. The full variable domain, completed using reference TRBV5-5 and TRBJ1-2, is DAGVTQSPTHLIKTRGQQVTLRCSPISGHKSVSWYQQVLGQGPQFIFQYYEKEERGRGNFPDRFSARQFPNYSSELNVNALLLGDSALYLCASSLQGDLSYGYTFGSGTRLTVV.

The V gene is TRBV9, the J gene TRBJ2-1; no firm D call. CDR1 and CDR2 (germline): SGDLS, YYNGEE. The CDR3 runs 15 residues. Trimming left V 1 base short and J 4 bases short, with 12 bases between. CDR3 coding DNA: TGTGCCAGCAGCGTAAGCGACTGGTTGTACAATGAGCAGTTCTTC. This gives the protein CASSVSDWLYNEQFF.

Note on this clone: Other nucleotide sequences in the sample specify the same CDR3. This sequence joins TRBV7-2 and TRBJ1-4; 8 bases agree with TRBD1. The V gene end was trimmed by 5 bases and the J gene end by 4 bases; junction bases not matched to a gene: 3. In germline, CDR1 is SGHTA, CDR2 FQGNSA. CDR3 length: 14 amino acids. Written as DNA, the CDR3 is TGTGCCAGCAGCCTGGACAGGGTTAATGAAAAACTGTTTTTT. It codes for CASSLDRVNEKLFF.

This clone was counted only a few times. This chain connects TRBV20-1 to TRBJ2-3; D call uncertain. CDR3 length equals 11 residues. With 6 bases removed from V and 5 bases from J, the gap between germline ends came to 9 bases. Germline assignment: CDR1 DFQATT and CDR2 SNEGSKA (reference sequence). The CDR3 reads CSAPAVDTQYF. Here the CDR3 DNA reads TGCAGTGCCCCGGCGGTAGATACGCAGTATTTT.

The gene calls are TRBV5-5 and TRBJ2-2, with D possibly TRBD2 on 6 matching bases. Trimming took 1 base from V and 6 from J, leaving 19 bases between them. This CDR3 is 17 amino acids long. Germline-derived CDR1 and CDR2 are SGHKS and YYEKEE (reference sequence). DNA of the CDR3: TGTGCCAGCAGCTTGATCCGACTAGGGTCCGCCGCCGGGGAGCTGTTTTTT. Its translation is CASSLIRLGSAAGELFF.

This sequence joins TRBV7-3 and TRBJ2-3, with 9 bases fitting TRBD2. Germline V gene lookup returns CDR1 SGHTA and CDR2 FQGTGA. The CDR3 has 15 amino acids. The ends lost 6 bases at V and 4 bases at J; junction bases unmatched: 8. The DNA for the CDR3 is TGTGCCAGCAGGGAAAGCGGGGGGACCGCAGATACGCAGTATTTT. Translating gives CASRESGGTADTQYF.

This clone was seen a single time. The rearrangement joins TRBV6-1 to TRBJ2-3, with 10 bases matching TRBD2. V trimming: 2 bases; J trimming: 7 bases; junction bases outside the gene matches: 9. Looked up from germline, CDR1 is MNHNS and CDR2 is SASEGT. This CDR3 spans 16 amino acids. CDR3 DNA: TGTGCCAGCAGTGAACTTGGAGCGGGGGGGCTCTATACGCAGTATTTT. It encodes CASSELGAGGLYTQYF.

V is TRBV29-1 and J is TRBJ2-5; 13 bases fit TRBD2. Germline V gives CDR1 SQVTM, CDR2 ANQGSEA. V lost 4 bases and J lost 0; bases outside the gene matches: 5. The CDR3 extends over 16 amino acids. Written as DNA, the CDR3 is TGCAGCGTTGCCTTAGGACTAGCGGGGGACCAAGAGACCCAGTACTTC. Its protein product is CSVALGLAGDQETQYF.

The chain recombines TRBV9 with TRBJ1-2, with a possible D match to TRBD1 (6 bases). The germline V gene has CDR1 SGDLS and CDR2 YYNGEE. There are 14 residues in the CDR3. The V end was cut by 4 bases, the J end by 8 bases, with 18 bases between. CDR3 DNA sequence: TGTGCCAGCAGCCCCGGGCCAGGGGCTAGCGGCTACACCTTC. This encodes CASSPGPGASGYTF.

The V and J genes are TRBV18 and TRBJ1-4, with D possibly being TRBD1 (5 bases). Trimming left V 3 bases short and J 3 bases short, with 14 bases between. This CDR3 has 16 residues. Germline assignment: CDR1 KGHSH and CDR2 LQKENI. The CDR3 is CASSPTQPGANEKLFF. The CDR3 region has the DNA TGTGCCAGCTCACCTACACAGCCGGGGGCTAATGAAAAACTGTTTTTT.

In its sample, this clone was seen once. The genes are TRBV12-5 and TRBJ2-5; 10 bases align to TRBD2. Looked up from germline, CDR1 is LGHNT and CDR2 is FRNRAP. Trimming took 6 bases from V and 4 from J; bases not matched to a gene: 2. The CDR3 is 13 amino acids. The CDR3 here is CASGIAGGETQYF. The CDR3 coding sequence is TGTGCTAGTGGGATAGCGGGGGGAGAGACCCAGTACTTC.

The chain is built from TRBV27 and TRBJ2-5; TRBD1 is a possible D gene (5 bases). CDR1 is MNHEY, CDR2 SMNVEV, per germline (reference sequence). V shed 5 bases and J shed 1 base, with 14 bases lying between them. The CDR3 consists of 15 residues. This CDR3 is CASSGSGMLQETQYF. The DNA of the CDR3 is TGTGCCAGCAGTGGCTCAGGGATGCTCCAAGAGACCCAGTACTTC.

This chain joins TRBV5-1 and TRBJ2-3, with 8 bases identical to TRBD2. The junction had 10 bases not matched to a gene; V was cut back by 3 bases and J by 7 bases. CDR1 SGHRS and CDR2 YFSETQ come from the germline V gene. The CDR3 has 15 residues. CDR3 amino acids: CASSSRRGDINTQYF. The CDR3 DNA reads as TGCGCCAGCAGCTCCAGGCGGGGGGATATAAATACGCAGTATTTT.

The V gene is TRBV6-5, the J gene TRBJ1-3; D gene uncertain. V lost 4 bases and J 0 bases, leaving 13 bases between the germline ends. The CDR3 has 16 amino acids. Germline CDR1 is MNHEY and CDR2 is SVGAGI. CDR3 DNA: TGTGCCAGCAGTTCCCCCGCTGAGAGCTCTGGAAACACCATATATTTT. This encodes CASSSPAESSGNTIYF.

This clone was recorded once. The genes are TRBV5-1 and TRBJ1-5, with TRBD1 matching over 7 bases. Germline V lookup: CDR1 SGHRS, CDR2 YFSETQ. The CDR3 has 14 amino acids. V was pared by 3 bases and J by 3 bases, with 3 bases of the junction left unmatched. In DNA, the CDR3 is TGCGCCAGCAGCTCCGGACAGGCCAATCAGCCCCAGCATTTT. This translates into CASSSGQANQPQHF.

This chain links TRBV19 with TRBJ2-3; 7 nucleotides match TRBD2. J lost 1 base, V lost 1 base, and 8 bases had no gene match. Germline V lookup: CDR1 LNHDA, CDR2 SQIVND (reference sequence). The CDR3 consists of 17 residues. CDR3 DNA: TGTGCCAGTAGTATAGGTTTCAGCGGGGCTCGCACAGATACGCAGTATTTT. Its translation: CASSIGFSGARTDTQYF.

This chain connects TRBV7-2 to TRBJ1-6, with 9 bases lining up with TRBD1. This CDR3 region has 16 residues. V was clipped by 1 base and J by 7 bases; unmatched bases: 5. Germline V gene sequence: CDR1 SGHTA, CDR2 FQGNSA. The CDR3 DNA reads as TGTGCCAGCAGCTTAGGGAGGGGACAGGGAAATTCACCCCTCCACTTT. Its translation is CASSLGRGQGNSPLHF.

CDR3: CASSPGQFYEQYF. The CDR3 DNA reads TGCGCCAGCAGCCCGGGACAATTCTACGAGCAGTACTTC. The rearrangement uses TRBV5-1 and TRBJ2-7; D perhaps matches TRBD1 (6 bases). Germline assignment: CDR1 SGHRS and CDR2 YFSETQ. Trimming took 4 bases from V and 3 from J, leaving 11 bases between them. This CDR3 spans 13 amino acids. Combining the CDR3 with reference TRBV5-1 and TRBJ2-7 gives the whole variable domain KAGVTQTPRYLIKTRGQQVTLSCSPISGHRSVSWYQQTPGQGLQFLFEYFSETQRNKGNFPGRFSGRQFSNSRSEMNVSTLELGDSALYLCASSPGQFYEQYFGPGTRLTVT.

The CDR3 coding sequence is TGTGCCAGCAGTTCGAGGGGGACAGATACGCAGTATTTT. Encoded protein: CASSSRGTDTQYF. V gene TRBV27 combines with J gene TRBJ2-3; a weak D match, TRBD1 (6 bases). The CDR3 extends over 13 amino acids. V was cut by 4 bases and J by 3 bases, with 8 bases left in between. Per the germline V gene, CDR1 is MNHEY and CDR2 is SMNVEV (reference sequence).

Only one count was recorded for this clone. The rearrangement joins TRBV5-4 to TRBJ2-3; a weak D match, TRBD1 (6 bases). Germline V CDR1 and CDR2: SGHNT, YYREEE (reference sequence). Trimming shortened V by 4 bases and J by 4 bases, and 19 bases separated the two germline ends. The CDR3 length is 16 residues. The CDR3 protein is CASSTPIQGRADTQYF. The CDR3, as DNA: TGTGCCAGCAGCACCCCCATACAGGGAAGGGCAGATACGCAGTATTTT.